Below, one TCR beta chain is given with its context. The sample is drawn from a study of OX40 agonist ivuxolimab in advanced cancers. Across the study: Partial responses occurred in Three dose-escalation patients, one with hepatocellular carcinoma and two with cutaneous melanoma.

Trimming cost V 2 bases and J 8 bases, with 13 bases left between them. Looked up from germline, CDR1 is SGHTA and CDR2 is FQGNSA. The length of the CDR3 is 15 residues. Profiling relied on immunoSEQ multiplex PCR, and the TCRdb table lists in-frame clones only, not all of them. The table shows 75,000 to 95,000 clones, with 90% to 95% occurring only once. This chain links TRBV7-2 with TRBJ1-6; the D gene is possibly TRBD1 (5 bases). Sequencing used CD4+ or CD8+ T cells sorted from blood, obtained in a trial of the OX40 agonist ivuxolimab. This receptor was identified in an adult with an advanced solid tumor such as melanoma, head and neck, liver or kidney cancer. The CDR3 here is CASSLNMGGDSPLHF. Written as DNA, the CDR3 is TGTGCCAGCAGCTTAAACATGGGGGGAGATTCACCCCTCCACTTT.